This T cell receptor beta chain is drawn from a study of CD8 T cells in Susac syndrome. CDR1 and CDR2 (germline): SEHNR, FQNEAQ (reference sequence). V gave up 11 bases and J gave up 1 base, with 9 bases separating them. The CDR3 spans 11 residues. The study, taken as a whole, reports: That the number of individuals in its TCR sequencing and HLA analysis was relatively small was acknowledged by the study. Peak Susac CD8+ clonal expansion occurred in TEMRA cells and active patients.

For this clonotype: Its specificity is unknown.

Random hexamers served to reverse transcribe about 0.5 to 1 ug RNA. TCRdb itself ran the immunoSEQ multiplex PCR reads through MiXCR, one entry per CDR3 protein. The sample carries some 140,000 distinct CDR3 sequences, around 95% recorded once. The V and J genes are TRBV7-9 and TRBJ2-7; D might be TRBD1 or TRBD2, each matching 5 bases. Sequencing was performed on CD8+ T cells from PBMCs. The source is a human donor with Susac syndrome. Here the CDR3 DNA reads TGTGCCGGGGGAGAGTCCTACGAGCAGTACTTC. Translated, it gives CAGGESYEQYF. Full variable domain (missing parts from reference TRBV7-9 and TRBJ2-7): DTGVSQNPRHKITKRGQNVTFRCDPISEHNRLYWYRQTLGQGPEFLTYFQNEAQLEKSRLLSDRFSAERPKGSFSTLEIQRTEQGDSAMYLCAGGESYEQYFGPGTRLTVT.